This is a list of T cell receptor beta chains from one sample in a study of beta chain features in type 1 diabetes. Sequencing used immunoSEQ multiplex PCR; TCRdb keeps in-frame clones, though not all of them. Counted here are 200,000 to 250,000 clones, about 26% occurring once; the ten biggest clones make up 3.5% to 4.5%. The material sequenced was central memory CD4+ T cells from blood. These receptors were collected from a man in his thirties or forties in good health. Each CDR3 is given with its conserved first and last residue. D genes are given only for firm matches. Only some rows state a clone size, as once, few, many or a class for expanded clones.

clone size	D gene	V gene	J gene	CDR3 DNA	CDR3 protein
.	.	TRBV15	TRBJ1-5	TGTGCCACCAGTCTCCATGGGGGGAGTCAGCCCCAGCATTTT	CATSLHGGSQPQHF
.	.	TRBV30	TRBJ1-6	TGTGCCTGGACGGACTATAATTCACCCCTCCACTTT	CAWTDYNSPLHF
.	.	TRBV4-1	TRBJ2-7	TGCGCCAGCAGCCAAAGAGCGGGACAAAGCTCCTACGAGCAGTACTTC	CASSQRAGQSSYEQYF
.	.	TRBV5-6	TRBJ2-3	TGTGCCAGCAGCCCCTTGACCACAGATACGCAGTATTTT	CASSPLTTDTQYF
.	.	TRBV5-1	TRBJ2-7	TGCGCCAGCAGCTTGGATAATGGGGGTAGCGACGAGCAGTACTTC	CASSLDNGGSDEQYF
.	.	TRBV30	TRBJ2-3	TGTGCCTGGAGTCTAGACCCGCCAGATACGCAGTATTTT	CAWSLDPPDTQYF
.	.	TRBV25-1	TRBJ2-1	TGTGCCACCCTTACCCCGCAGGACACAGAGCAGTTCTTC	CATLTPQDTEQFF
.	.	TRBV11-2	TRBJ2-1	TGTGCCAGCAATGACCCGGGAGAGGGCTACAATGAGCAGTTCTTC	CASNDPGEGYNEQFF
.	.	TRBV30	TRBJ2-7	TGTGCCTGGAGTCCCCCAGGGACACAGAGCTCCTACGAGCAGTACTTC	CAWSPPGTQSSYEQYF
.	.	TRBV30	TRBJ2-7	TGTGCCTGGAGCCACGGACTGGGTAGCTACGAGCAGTACTTC	CAWSHGLGSYEQYF
few	.	TRBV29-1	TRBJ2-5	TGCAGCGTTTTCAGGGCCGGGACCCAGTACTTC	CSVFRAGTQYF
many	TRBD2	TRBV11-2	TRBJ2-5	TGTGCCAGCAGCCCCGGGGGGGCCGGGGAGACCCAGTACTTC	CASSPGGAGETQYF
.	TRBD1	TRBV11-2	TRBJ2-5	TGTGCCAGCAGCTTAGATGGGACAGGGCGAGAGACCCAGTACTTC	CASSLDGTGRETQYF
.	TRBD2	TRBV7-2	TRBJ2-1	TGTGCCAGCAGCCGAACGGGGCTAGCGGGAGTATATGTTGAGCAGTTCTTC	CASSRTGLAGVYVEQFF
.	.	TRBV10-2	TRBJ1-4	TGCGCCAGCAGTGAGTACCAGGGAACGGATAAACTGTTTTTT	CASSEYQGTDKLFF
.	.	TRBV2	TRBJ2-3	TGTGCCAGCAGTCTAGCGATGGAGACAGATACGCAGTATTTT	CASSLAMETDTQYF
.	TRBD1	TRBV5-1	TRBJ1-1	TGCGCCAGCAGCCAACAGGGGGATATGAACACTGAAGCTTTCTTT	CASSQQGDMNTEAFF
few	.	TRBV5-4	TRBJ1-2	TGTGCCAGCAGCATAGGGGTCAACTATGGCTACACCTTC	CASSIGVNYGYTF
.	.	TRBV4-1	TRBJ2-5	TGCGCCAGCAGCCAAGAACAGGGTCGGGAGACCCAGTACTTC	CASSQEQGRETQYF
many	TRBD2	TRBV7-2	TRBJ2-1	TGTGCCAGCAGCTTAGCGGCGGGAGGTTCCTACAATGAGCAGTTCTTC	CASSLAAGGSYNEQFF
many	.	TRBV7-2	TRBJ2-3	TGTGCCAGCACTCTAGCTCCTGGGGATACGCAGTATTTT	CASTLAPGDTQYF
.	.	TRBV5-1	TRBJ2-7	TGCGCCAGCAGCTCCGCAGGGGAGGGATACGAGCAGTACTTC	CASSSAGEGYEQYF
few	.	TRBV30	TRBJ2-1	TGTGCCTGGAGTACGAACAATGAGCAGTTCTTC	CAWSTNNEQFF
few	.	TRBV5-1	TRBJ2-5	TGCGCCAGCAGTTATGGGGCGGGCAGGGAGACCCAGTACTTC	CASSYGAGRETQYF
.	TRBD2	TRBV14	TRBJ2-3	TGTGCCAGCAGCCAAGCTCTAGCGGGAGTTTCGCAGTATTTT	CASSQALAGVSQYF
.	.	TRBV6-5	TRBJ1-5	TGTGCCAGCAGTTACGGGTTGGAGAATCAGCCCCAGCATTTT	CASSYGLENQPQHF
few	TRBD1	TRBV15	TRBJ1-5	TGTGCCACCAGTCGGGACAGGGGTAGTCAGCCCCAGCATTTT	CATSRDRGSQPQHF
few	.	TRBV2	TRBJ1-4	TGTGCCAGCGGGAGGGGAGAAAAACTGTTTTTT	CASGRGEKLFF
.	.	TRBV6-6	TRBJ2-1	TGTGCCAGCAGTCCGGCCCTACAGGGCCGTGAGCAGTTCTTC	CASSPALQGREQFF
few	.	TRBV6-6	TRBJ2-5	TGTGCCAGCGGTATCCAACAGGGAGAGACCCAGTACTTC	CASGIQQGETQYF
many	.	TRBV28	TRBJ1-5	TGTGCCACCTTCGGGACAAATGGTCAGCCCCAGCATTTT	CATFGTNGQPQHF
.	.	TRBV5-4	TRBJ2-1	TGTGCCAGCAGCGAAAGTAGCTCCTACAATGAGCAGTTCTTC	CASSESSSYNEQFF
few	.	TRBV10-3	TRBJ2-7	TGTGCCATCTTGCGGGACACGGTCTACGAGCAGTACTTC	CAILRDTVYEQYF
.	.	TRBV29-1	TRBJ1-1	TGCAGCGTTGATCTAATGAGCAACATGAACACTGAAGCTTTCTTT	CSVDLMSNMNTEAFF
.	TRBD1	TRBV5-6	TRBJ2-7	TGTGCCAGCAGCCTTACAGGGGCGGTCCACGAGCAGTACTTC	CASSLTGAVHEQYF
few	.	TRBV28	TRBJ2-1	TGTGCCAGCACCTCCCAGGGGATAGGATTCAATGAGCAGTTCTTC	CASTSQGIGFNEQFF
few	TRBD2	TRBV5-1	TRBJ2-1	TGCGCCAGCAGCTTATCAACTAGCGGGAGTGGTGAGCAGTTCTTC	CASSLSTSGSGEQFF
few	TRBD1	TRBV2	TRBJ2-1	TGTGCCAGCAGCGGACAGGGGCGCTACAATGAGCAGTTCTTC	CASSGQGRYNEQFF
few	.	TRBV27	TRBJ2-6	TGTGCCAGCAGTTTACGCTCTGGGGCCAACGTCCTGACTTTC	CASSLRSGANVLTF
.	.	TRBV4-1	TRBJ2-1	TGCGCCAGCAGCCTGGAGACTAGTTCTACCTACAATGAGCAGTTCTTC	CASSLETSSTYNEQFF
.	.	TRBV4-3	TRBJ1-2	TGCGCCAGCAGCACCGACAGAAACTATGGCTACACCTTC	CASSTDRNYGYTF
.	TRBD2	TRBV5-1	TRBJ2-3	TGCGCCAGCAGCTTGGTTAGCGGGAAAGGTGATACGCAGTATTTT	CASSLVSGKGDTQYF
.	TRBD1	TRBV6-1	TRBJ1-2	TGTGCCAGCAGTAATATTGCGGACAGGGGAGGAGGCTACACCTTC	CASSNIADRGGGYTF
.	.	TRBV18	TRBJ2-3	TGTGCCAGCTCACTCGGACAGACAGATACGCAGTATTTT	CASSLGQTDTQYF
few	.	TRBV6-5	TRBJ1-1	TGTGCCAGCAGTTACTTGCTATCTTACACTGAAGCTTTCTTT	CASSYLLSYTEAFF
.	.	TRBV10-3	TRBJ2-3	TGTGCCATCAAGGCTAGCTCGGACACAGATACGCAGTATTTT	CAIKASSDTDTQYF
.	.	TRBV29-1	TRBJ1-1	TGCAGCGTTGAAGCGCTAACGACAATAGGTGTAGTAGCTTTCTTT	CSVEALTTIGVVAFF
few	.	TRBV5-6	TRBJ1-2	TGTGCCAGCAGCTTGGAACAGATAAACTATGGCTACACCTTC	CASSLEQINYGYTF
.	.	TRBV5-1	TRBJ2-3	TGCGCCAGCCGAACCAGGGGTTCTAGCACAGATACGCAGTATTTT	CASRTRGSSTDTQYF
few	.	TRBV15	TRBJ2-6	TGTGCCACCAGCAGAGTTGGGATGGGCCCAGGGTCTGGGGCCAACGTCCTGACTTTC	CATSRVGMGPGSGANVLTF
.	.	TRBV25-1	TRBJ2-7	TGTGCCAGCTCTCGGGGGTACGAGCAGTACTTC	CASSRGYEQYF
.	.	TRBV5-1	TRBJ2-7	TGCGCCAGCAGCTTGGCAGGAGACGAGCAGTACTTC	CASSLAGDEQYF
.	.	TRBV20-1	TRBJ1-1	TGCAGTGCTAGAGCAGATAGTGAAGCTTTCTTT	CSARADSEAFF
few	.	TRBV18	TRBJ2-1	TGTGCCAGCTCACCAAAGAAATCGAATGAGCAGTTCTTC	CASSPKKSNEQFF
few	.	TRBV29-1	TRBJ2-2	TGCAGCGTTGGAGGCGGTCAGAACGGGGAGCTGTTTTTT	CSVGGGQNGELFF
.	.	TRBV15	TRBJ2-3	TGTGCCACCAGCAGAGATCAGCGGCAGGGGGGATCAGATACGCAGTATTTT	CATSRDQRQGGSDTQYF
few	TRBD2	TRBV29-1	TRBJ2-3	TGCAGCGTTCATCCGACTAGCGGCACAGATACGCAGTATTTT	CSVHPTSGTDTQYF